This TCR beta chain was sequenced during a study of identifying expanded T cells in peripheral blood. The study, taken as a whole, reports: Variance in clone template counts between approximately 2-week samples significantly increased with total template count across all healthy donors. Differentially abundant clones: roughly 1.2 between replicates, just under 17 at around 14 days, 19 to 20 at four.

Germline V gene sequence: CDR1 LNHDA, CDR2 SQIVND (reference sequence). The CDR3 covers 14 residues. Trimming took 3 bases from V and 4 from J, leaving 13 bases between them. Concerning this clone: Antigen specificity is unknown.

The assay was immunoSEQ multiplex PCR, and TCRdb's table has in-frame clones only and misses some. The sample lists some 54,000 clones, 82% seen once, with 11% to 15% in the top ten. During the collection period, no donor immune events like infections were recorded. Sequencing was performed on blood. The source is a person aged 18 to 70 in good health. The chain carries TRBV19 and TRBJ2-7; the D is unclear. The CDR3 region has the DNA TGTGCCAGTAGTATTTCTGGGCTAGGATACGAGCAGTACTTC. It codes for CASSISGLGYEQYF.